The 30 T cell receptor beta chains listed next were all sequenced from one sample in a study of cytomegalovirus exposure and HLA in healthy donors. The PCR was carried out with 60 Vbeta primers and 13 Jbeta primers. The table came from immunoSEQ multiplex PCR; TCRdb's copy has only in-frame clones and leaves some out. Of 93,000 or so clones listed, around 80% are singletons. Sequenced: PBMCs. Receptors originate from a woman younger than 30 in good health and CMV-seropositive.

V is TRBV5-1 and J is TRBJ1-2; tentatively, D is TRBD1 (6 bases). Trimming removed 7 bases from V and 2 bases from J, with 18 bases in between. In germline, CDR1 is SGHRS, CDR2 YFSETQ. The CDR3 has 15 amino acids. The CDR3 loop reads CASALSRQENYGYTF. In nucleotides, the CDR3 is TGCGCCAGCGCCCTTTCTAGACAGGAGAACTATGGCTACACCTTC.

The chain uses TRBV27 and TRBJ1-4; D unclear. The V and J ends lost 2 bases and 8 bases respectively, with 12 bases between them. This CDR3 contains 14 residues. Looked up from germline, CDR1 is MNHEY and CDR2 is SMNVEV (reference sequence). The CDR3 loop reads CASSLNLEAEKLFF. CDR3 coding DNA: TGTGCCAGCAGTTTAAATCTGGAGGCGGAAAAACTGTTTTTT.

The CDR3 DNA is TGCGCCAGCAGTTACACCGGGATGGCCGGAGATACGCAGTATTTT. It is translated as CASSYTGMAGDTQYF. The rearrangement links TRBV5-1 to TRBJ2-3; maybe TRBD2 (5 bases). The CDR3 extends over 15 amino acids. The germline gives CDR1 SGHRS, CDR2 YFSETQ. V lost 5 bases to trimming and J lost 5 bases, with 18 bases between them.

This sequence joins TRBV6-6 and TRBJ2-2; a weak D match, TRBD2 (6 bases). The CDR3 has 14 residues. CDR1 and CDR2 (germline): MNHNY, SVGAGI (reference sequence). The V and J ends lost 6 bases and 2 bases respectively, with 10 bases between them. CDR3 sequence reads: CASRTRPNTGELFF. In nucleotides, the CDR3 is TGTGCCAGCAGGACTAGGCCTAACACCGGGGAGCTGTTTTTT.

This clone was counted between two and nine times. The rearrangement uses TRBV5-1 and TRBJ2-2, with 15 bases that match TRBD2. The germline gives CDR1 SGHRS, CDR2 YFSETQ. Trimming cost V 1 base and J 4 bases; bases outside gene matches: 8. The CDR3 contains 19 residues. The CDR3 is CASSLTGLAGGGFTGELFF. CDR3 coding DNA: TGCGCCAGCAGCTTGACGGGACTAGCGGGAGGCGGTTTCACCGGGGAGCTGTTTTTT.

The gene calls are TRBV5-4 and TRBJ2-7; D gene uncertain. The germline gives CDR1 SGHNT, CDR2 YYREEE (reference sequence). V was pared by 1 base and J by 3 bases, with 14 bases between. This CDR3 has 15 residues. The CDR3 sequence is CASSLQAAPLYEQYF. DNA for the CDR3: TGTGCCAGCAGCTTGCAGGCAGCTCCCCTCTACGAGCAGTACTTC.

This chain joins TRBV28 and TRBJ1-2; TRBD1 might be the D (6 bases). The germline V gene has CDR1 MDHEN and CDR2 SYDVKM. The V end was cut by 6 bases, the J end by 7 bases, with 18 bases between. The CDR3 has 14 amino acids. In DNA, the CDR3 is TGTGCCAGCAGCCTCTCACAGGGAGTGTTTGGCTACACCTTC. Its protein is CASSLSQGVFGYTF.

The rearrangement uses TRBV5-1 and TRBJ2-1; D call uncertain. The CDR3 has 13 amino acids. The germline V and J ends were trimmed by 0 bases and 6 bases, with 7 bases remaining between them. CDR1 is SGHRS and CDR2 is YFSETQ in the germline V gene. CDR3 sequence (DNA): TGCGCCAGCAGCTTGGCTGTTTTCAATGAGCAGTTCTTC. Its translation: CASSLAVFNEQFF.

The CDR3 nucleotides are TGTGCCAGCAGTTACGGGGGCGTAGGCTACAATGAGCAGTTCTTC. Residues: CASSYGGVGYNEQFF. This chain links TRBV6-6 with TRBJ2-1, with D perhaps matching TRBD1 (6 bases). CDR3 size: 15 residues. Deletions cut 2 bases from V and 3 bases from J, with 11 bases between. The germline V gene has CDR1 MNHNY and CDR2 SVGAGI (reference sequence).

The gene calls are TRBV11-2 and TRBJ2-7; 11 bases are shared with TRBD2. The CDR3 is 14 amino acids. Germline lookup yields CDR1 SGHAT and CDR2 FQNNGV. After removal of 6 bases from V and 2 bases from J, the junction contained 3 bases not matched to a gene. Here the CDR3 reads CASRLAGAPYEQYF. The CDR3 nucleotides read TGTGCCAGCAGACTAGCGGGAGCTCCCTACGAGCAGTACTTC.

The DNA for the CDR3 is TGTGCCAGCAGCGCCCGGAGGGGGGGCGGCGGGGAGCTGTTTTTT. Its protein is CASSARRGGGGELFF. V and J are TRBV2 and TRBJ2-2, with a weak D call TRBD2 (7 bases). This CDR3 is 15 amino acids long. Germline values: CDR1 SNHLY, CDR2 FYNNEI. V was trimmed by 6 bases and J by 7 bases, leaving 18 bases between them.

The chain has TRBV9 and TRBJ1-1; a possible D gene is TRBD1 (6 bases). This CDR3 comprises 16 residues. Trimming pared 0 bases from V and 3 bases from J, leaving 15 bases between. Per germline, CDR1 SGDLS and CDR2 YYNGEE. The CDR3: CASSVGRGRRDTEAFF. The CDR3 nucleotides read TGTGCCAGCAGCGTAGGCAGGGGACGTCGGGACACTGAAGCTTTCTTT. Together with reference TRBV9 and TRBJ1-1, the CDR3 gives the full variable domain: DSGVTQTPKHLITATGQRVTLRCSPRSGDLSVYWYQQSLDQGLQFLIQYYNGEERAKGNILERFSAQQFPDLHSELNLSSLELGDSALYFCASSVGRGRRDTEAFFGQGTRLTVV.

This clone was seen only once. This chain connects TRBV10-3 to TRBJ1-4; D possibly corresponds to TRBD1 (5 bases). The CDR3 is 13 amino acids. Looked up from germline, CDR1 is ENHRY and CDR2 is SYGVKD. Trimming shortened V by 8 bases and J by 4 bases, and 11 bases separated the two germline ends. The CDR3 spells CAISGDHNEKLFF. CDR3 sequence (DNA): TGTGCCATCTCGGGGGACCATAATGAAAAACTGTTTTTT.

The chain is built from TRBV9 and TRBJ2-3, with a tentative D call TRBD1 (7 bases). Per the germline V gene, CDR1 is SGDLS and CDR2 is YYNGEE. The length of the CDR3 is 17 residues. V was clipped by 3 bases and J by 0 bases, with 17 bases between them. CDR3 in amino acids: CASSAQTTGRSTDTQYF. CDR3 coding DNA: TGTGCCAGCAGCGCTCAAACGACAGGGAGGAGCACAGATACGCAGTATTTT.

This chain uses TRBV7-9 with TRBJ1-5; TRBD1 matches at 9 bases. Germline CDR1 is SEHNR and CDR2 is FQNEAQ (reference sequence). The CDR3 is 14 amino acids. The J segment lost 3 bases and the V segment lost 4 bases, leaving 1 base of the junction unmatched. CDR3 DNA sequence: TGTGCCAGCAGCTGGACAGGGGTCAATCAGCCCCAGCATTTT. This codes for CASSWTGVNQPQHF. Looking up the rest from reference TRBV7-9 and TRBJ1-5 gives the full variable domain: DTGVSQNPRHKITKRGQNVTFRCDPISEHNRLYWYRQTLGQGPEFLTYFQNEAQLEKSRLLSDRFSAERPKGSFSTLEIQRTEQGDSAMYLCASSWTGVNQPQHFGDGTRLSIL.

The J gene is TRBJ2-3, the V gene TRBV19; tentatively, D is TRBD2 (6 bases). Trimming cost V 4 bases and J 2 bases, with 13 bases left between them. There are 15 residues in the CDR3. Germline values: CDR1 LNHDA, CDR2 SQIVND (reference sequence). Here the CDR3 reads CASSTPQDYTDTQYF. As DNA, the CDR3 is TGTGCCAGTAGTACACCCCAGGACTACACAGATACGCAGTATTTT. The variable domain in full, completed from reference TRBV19 and TRBJ2-3, reads DGGITQSPKYLFRKEGQNVTLSCEQNLNHDAMYWYRQDPGQGLRLIYYSQIVNDFQKGDIAEGYSVSREKKESFPLTVTSAQKNPTAFYLCASSTPQDYTDTQYFGPGTRLTVL.

The chain combines TRBV2 with TRBJ2-7, with 7 bases that match TRBD2. Germline values: CDR1 SNHLY, CDR2 FYNNEI. With 4 bases clipped from V and 2 bases from J, the junction kept 11 bases outside the gene matches. This CDR3 is 16 amino acids long. The CDR3 protein is CASSAGLAAFPYEQYF. The CDR3 DNA is TGTGCCAGCAGTGCGGGGCTAGCGGCCTTTCCCTACGAGCAGTACTTC.

The V call is TRBV5-1, the J call TRBJ2-5, with D possibly matching TRBD2 (5 bases). V was clipped by 1 base and J by 2 bases, with 21 bases between them. In germline, CDR1 is SGHRS, CDR2 YFSETQ. The CDR3 has 18 residues. The DNA of the CDR3 is TGCGCCAGCAGCTTGTGGGCAGGCGCCACGGGAAGACAAGAGACCCAGTACTTC. It translates to CASSLWAGATGRQETQYF.

This clone was seen more than once but under ten times. This chain connects TRBV2 to TRBJ2-7; the D gene is possibly TRBD2 (6 bases). V lost 4 bases, J lost 2 bases, and 18 bases lay in between. CDR1 and CDR2 (germline): SNHLY, FYNNEI. The CDR3 runs to 16 residues. CDR3 loop: CASSVPRDLQTYEQYF. In nucleotides, the CDR3 is TGTGCCAGCAGTGTCCCACGGGACTTACAAACCTACGAGCAGTACTTC.

The V gene is TRBV2, the J gene TRBJ1-2, with no clear D. Trimming took off 4 bases at V and 0 bases at J, with 12 bases between the two ends. The germline gives CDR1 SNHLY, CDR2 FYNNEI. This CDR3 region has 15 residues. As DNA, the CDR3 is TGTGCCAGCAGTGGCCCGGGAGGCTCTAACTATGGCTACACCTTC. Translation: CASSGPGGSNYGYTF.

This chain links TRBV7-2 with TRBJ1-1; D unresolved. The CDR3 is 14 amino acids. Per germline, CDR1 SGHTA and CDR2 FQGNSA. Trimming took 1 base from V and 10 from J, leaving 16 bases between them. The CDR3 nucleotides are TGTGCCAGCAGCTTAGTCGGATCCTCACTAGCAGCTTTCTTT. It codes for CASSLVGSSLAAFF.

This clone was seen ten or more times. The rearrangement links TRBV6-5 to TRBJ2-1, with D maybe TRBD2 (5 bases). CDR1 is MNHEY, CDR2 SVGAGI, per germline. The CDR3 contains 14 residues. Trimming shortened V by 6 bases and J by 8 bases, and 17 bases separated the two germline ends. The CDR3: CASSPLGVWDEQFF. The CDR3 nucleotides are TGTGCCAGCAGCCCCCTGGGAGTCTGGGATGAGCAGTTCTTC.

The rearrangement links TRBV27 to TRBJ2-1; 7 nucleotides align to TRBD2. With 3 bases clipped from V and 7 bases from J, the junction kept 6 bases outside the gene matches. Germline loops: CDR1 MNHEY, CDR2 SMNVEV (reference sequence). The CDR3 sequence is 14 residues long. CDR3 protein: CASSLRASGNEQFF. The CDR3 nucleotides are TGTGCCAGCAGTTTGAGGGCTAGCGGAAATGAGCAGTTCTTC.

This chain uses TRBV29-1 with TRBJ1-5, with D maybe TRBD1 (6 bases). The germline CDR1 and CDR2 sequences are SQVTM and ANQGSEA. CDR3 length equals 14 residues. V was trimmed by 5 bases and J by 5 bases, leaving 16 bases between them. The CDR3 DNA reads TGCAGCGTTAAAATACAGGGTTTCGATCAGCCCCAGCATTTT. It specifies CSVKIQGFDQPQHF.

As for this clone: Likely a read error: the CDR3 ends without its conserved phenylalanine or tryptophan. The chain carries TRBV5-1 and TRBJ1-1; no clear D gene. V lost 0 bases, J lost 1 base, and 4 bases lay in between. Germline V gives CDR1 SGHRS, CDR2 YFSETQ. There are 13 residues in the CDR3. CDR3: CASSLGGNTEAFL. CDR3 DNA: TGCGCCAGCAGCTTGGGCGGGAACACTGAAGCTTTCCTT.

J is TRBJ2-7 and V is TRBV7-3, with 9 bases that match TRBD2. The ends lost 2 bases at V and 5 bases at J; junction bases unmatched: 7. The germline V gene encodes CDR1 SGHTA and CDR2 FQGTGA. The CDR3 extends over 15 amino acids. The CDR3: CASSLLVAGVDEQYF. The CDR3 DNA is TGTGCCAGCAGCTTATTAGTAGCGGGAGTTGACGAGCAGTACTTC.

The V call is TRBV19, the J call TRBJ2-7, with TRBD1 matching 10 bases. With 2 bases clipped from V and 6 bases from J, the junction kept 7 bases outside the gene matches. CDR1 and CDR2 (germline): LNHDA, SQIVND (reference sequence). The CDR3 is 15 amino acids. The CDR3 spells CASSIWGQGIREQYF. In nucleotides, the CDR3 is TGTGCCAGTAGTATATGGGGACAGGGGATACGCGAGCAGTACTTC.

The chain carries TRBV19 and TRBJ1-6; D remains ambiguous. The CDR3 totals 15 residues. V shed 3 bases and J shed 4 bases, with 10 bases lying between them. Germline V gene lookup returns CDR1 LNHDA and CDR2 SQIVND (reference sequence). CDR3 in amino acids: CASSIGSVYNSPLHF. In DNA, the CDR3 is TGTGCCAGTAGTATCGGCAGCGTGTATAATTCACCCCTCCACTTT.

This chain links TRBV5-4 with TRBJ1-4; D perhaps matches TRBD1 (6 bases). This CDR3 comprises 14 residues. V lost 4 bases to trimming and J lost 3 bases, with 10 bases between them. Looked up from germline, CDR1 is SGHNT and CDR2 is YYREEE (reference sequence). CDR3 DNA: TGTGCCAGCAGCCTACAGGGCGCTAATGAAAAACTGTTTTTT. Encoded protein: CASSLQGANEKLFF.

The chain is built from TRBV4-3 and TRBJ2-5, with TRBD1 as a possible D gene (6 bases). Germline loops: CDR1 LGHNA, CDR2 YSLEER. This CDR3 has 13 amino acids. The V and J ends lost 8 bases and 2 bases respectively, with 12 bases between them. The CDR3 region is CASAYREQETQYF. CDR3 DNA: TGCGCCAGCGCCTACAGGGAGCAAGAGACCCAGTACTTC.